The entry below describes one T cell receptor (beta chain). The naive CD8 fraction comprised CD45RO-negative cells positively selected for CCR7 and excluded terminally differentiated effector memory CD45RA+ cells. The germline V and J ends were trimmed by 7 bases and 7 bases, with 23 bases remaining between them. The germline gives CDR1 SNHLY, CDR2 FYNNEI. The CDR3 loop spans 15 amino acids. This entry belongs to a study of shared clonotypes between healthy human individuals. Study information: Each donor contributed plates that comprised three CD4 naive, three CD4 memory, two CD8 naive and one CD8 memory.

TCRdb's copy holds only in-frame clones and misses some; the assay was immunoSEQ multiplex PCR. The table shows just over 2,000,000 clones, with about 95% occurring only once. The chain links TRBV2 to TRBJ2-7, with D tentatively TRBD1 or TRBD2 (6 bases each). This TCR came from a man between 18 and 35 years old in good health. Sample: naive CD8+ T cells sorted from blood. CDR3 amino acids: CASMAGMGAEGEQYF. The CDR3 coding sequence is TGTGCCAGCATGGCGGGAATGGGGGCGGAAGGGGAGCAGTACTTC.